Shown below are 21 T cell receptor beta chains from a single sample sequenced in a study of T cell responses to AZD1222 COVID-19 vaccine. Generated by immunoSEQ multiplex PCR, the TCRdb table keeps only in-frame clones and is missing some. The data contain around 140,000 clones, roughly 93% of them seen just once; the ten biggest clones take up roughly 12%. Specimen: peripheral blood, collected after recovery from COVID-19. These receptors all come from an adult who had recovered from COVID-19.

CDR3 residues: CASSTREGLGIADTQYF. CDR3 nucleotide sequence: TGTGCCAGTAGTACGAGGGAAGGGTTGGGAATCGCAGATACGCAGTATTTT. V and J are TRBV19 and TRBJ2-3; the D gene is possibly TRBD2 (5 bases). The CDR3 sequence is 17 residues long. The V end was cut by 4 bases, the J end by 4 bases, with 21 bases between. Germline values: CDR1 LNHDA, CDR2 SQIVND (reference sequence).

V usage is TRBV2 and J usage is TRBJ2-2; no clear D gene. The V end was cut by 0 bases, the J end by 7 bases, with 9 bases between. The V gene's germline CDR1 is SNHLY and CDR2 FYNNEI. The length of the CDR3 is 14 residues. The CDR3 is CASSEARYGGELFF. The CDR3 bases are TGTGCCAGCAGTGAAGCCAGGTACGGCGGGGAGCTGTTTTTT.

The genes are TRBV6-5 and TRBJ1-5, with a tentative D call TRBD1 (5 bases). The CDR3 sequence is 13 residues long. CDR1 MNHEY and CDR2 SVGAGI come from the germline V gene. V was pared by 6 bases and J by 5 bases, with 11 bases between. CDR3 residues: CASRAGSDQPQHF. DNA of the CDR3: TGTGCCAGCAGGGCAGGGTCAGATCAGCCCCAGCATTTT.

The chain joins TRBV6-5 to TRBJ1-1; tentative D call: TRBD1 (6 bases). Trimming removed 2 bases from V and 4 bases from J, with 11 bases in between. The CDR3 loop spans 14 amino acids. CDR1 MNHEY and CDR2 SVGAGI come from the germline V gene. The CDR3: CASSYRGLGTEAFF. In DNA, the CDR3 is TGTGCCAGCAGTTACAGGGGGTTAGGCACTGAAGCTTTCTTT.

The rearrangement joins TRBV5-8 to TRBJ2-2; 12 bases align to TRBD2. This CDR3 contains 18 residues. The J segment lost 1 base and the V segment lost 0 bases, leaving 4 bases of the junction unmatched. Germline CDR1 is SGHTS and CDR2 is YDEGEE. The CDR3 DNA follows: TGTGCCAGCAGCTTGGGGACTAGCGGGATTAAGAACACCGGGGAGCTGTTTTTT. Translation gives CASSLGTSGIKNTGELFF.

This rearrangement joins TRBV7-9 to TRBJ1-4; 8 nucleotides align to TRBD1. Per germline, CDR1 SEHNR and CDR2 FQNEAQ (reference sequence). V trimming: 1 base; J trimming: 4 bases; junction bases outside the gene matches: 2. The CDR3 spans 15 residues. The DNA for the CDR3 is TGTGCCAGCAGCTTAGATACAGGGGGTAATGAAAAACTGTTTTTT. This codes for CASSLDTGGNEKLFF.

The chain couples TRBV3-1 (or the pseudogene TRBV3-2) to TRBJ1-6; 7 nucleotides align to TRBD1. Trimming took 0 bases from V and 5 from J; bases not matched to a gene: 13. The CDR3 covers 19 residues. Germline CDR1 and CDR2: LGHDT and YNNKEL (reference sequence). CDR3 sequence: CASSQESLVGGTDNSPLHF. The CDR3 DNA is TGTGCCAGCAGCCAAGAGTCCCTGGTGGGTGGGACAGATAATTCACCCCTCCACTTT.

The genes are TRBV5-6 and TRBJ2-7; tentatively, D is TRBD1 or TRBD2 (5 bases each). Germline V CDR1 and CDR2: SGHDT, YYEEEE. The CDR3 covers 16 residues. With 4 bases removed from V and 2 bases from J, the gap between germline ends came to 19 bases. This CDR3 is CASSGGPLNSPYEQYF. CDR3 sequence (DNA): TGTGCCAGCAGCGGGGGACCACTAAACTCACCCTACGAGCAGTACTTC.

The chain combines TRBV25-1 with TRBJ1-3; D is undetermined. Germline V gene sequence: CDR1 MGHDK, CDR2 SYGVNS. Trimming cost V 4 bases and J 0 bases, with 10 bases left between them. The CDR3 length is 15 residues. The CDR3 nucleotides are TGTGCCAGCAGTGGGACTTTCAGCTCTGGAAACACCATATATTTT. It codes for CASSGTFSSGNTIYF.

The rearrangement links TRBV6-5 to TRBJ1-3; no clear D. The V and J ends lost 6 bases and 8 bases respectively, with 11 bases between them. Per the germline V gene, CDR1 is MNHEY and CDR2 is SVGAGI. The CDR3 runs 12 residues. DNA of the CDR3: TGTGCCAGCAGCCCCGACCGGGACACCATATATTTT. Protein: CASSPDRDTIYF.

The chain has TRBV9 and TRBJ1-1; maybe TRBD1 (5 bases). The CDR3 is made up of 15 amino acids. The V end was cut by 0 bases, the J end by 5 bases, with 14 bases between. Germline V gene data show CDR1 as SGDLS and CDR2 as YYNGEE. The CDR3 sequence is CASSVEEGRGTEAFF. DNA for the CDR3: TGTGCCAGCAGCGTAGAAGAAGGACGGGGGACTGAAGCTTTCTTT.

V and J are TRBV6-5 and TRBJ1-1, with a weak D call TRBD1 (5 bases). In germline, CDR1 is MNHEY, CDR2 SVGAGI. The CDR3 length is 13 residues. Deletions cut 6 bases from V and 7 bases from J, with 15 bases between. The CDR3 here is CASSRSGAYEAFF. The CDR3 DNA reads as TGTGCCAGCAGCCGCAGCGGGGCCTATGAAGCTTTCTTT.

The chain is built from TRBV5-6 and TRBJ1-1; D not certain. The germline CDR1 and CDR2 sequences are SGHDT and YYEEEE. V lost 4 bases, J lost 1 base, and 11 bases lay in between. The CDR3 is made up of 14 amino acids. The CDR3 DNA reads as TGTGCCAGCAGCCGAGTAGGTGCGAACACTGAAGCTTTCTTT. It yields the protein CASSRVGANTEAFF. The complete variable domain, with remaining parts taken from reference TRBV5-6 and TRBJ1-1, reads DAGVTQSPTHLIKTRGQQVTLRCSPKSGHDTVSWYQQALGQGPQFIFQYYEEEERQRGNFPDRFSGHQFPNYSSELNVNALLLGDSALYLCASSRVGANTEAFFGQGTRLTVV.

This chain links TRBV28 with TRBJ1-1, with D possibly being TRBD1 (5 bases). The V gene's germline CDR1 is MDHEN and CDR2 SYDVKM. The germline V and J ends were trimmed by 3 bases and 5 bases, with 22 bases remaining between them. The length of the CDR3 is 17 residues. DNA of the CDR3: TGTGCCAGCAGTTTTTTGGACGTAGTAGGGGCGCGAACTGAAGCTTTCTTT. Protein: CASSFLDVVGARTEAFF.

This chain connects TRBV30 to TRBJ2-7, with a tentative D call TRBD1 (6 bases). V was cut by 0 bases and J by 6 bases, with 12 bases left in between. Germline assignment: CDR1 GTSNPN and CDR2 SVGIG (reference sequence). This CDR3 has 13 amino acids. The CDR3 DNA follows: TGTGCCTGGAGTGTGACAGTCAGGGGCGAGCAGTACTTC. Translated: CAWSVTVRGEQYF.

The chain links TRBV6-5 to TRBJ2-2, with D possibly TRBD2 on 6 matching bases. Trimming took 7 bases from V and 3 from J, leaving 9 bases between them. CDR1 is MNHEY and CDR2 is SVGAGI in the germline V gene. The CDR3 sequence is 13 residues long. The CDR3 DNA is TGTGCCAGCAAGGTAGCGGACACCGGGGAGCTGTTTTTT. This gives the protein CASKVADTGELFF.

This clone is a singleton in its sample. This chain joins TRBV11-3 and TRBJ2-7; TRBD2 matches 11 bases. Trimming cost V 5 bases and J 5 bases; bases outside gene matches: 2. Looked up from germline, CDR1 is SGHNT and CDR2 is YENEEA. This CDR3 is built from 13 residues. CDR3 protein: CASSPSGRNEQYF. Written as DNA, the CDR3 is TGTGCCAGCAGCCCTAGCGGGAGGAACGAGCAGTACTTC.

This clone showed up just once. This chain links TRBV23-1 with TRBJ1-1; D might be TRBD1 (5 bases). TRBV23-1 qualifies as an ORF whose function is uncertain. The CDR3 is 13 amino acids. Trimming removed 8 bases from V and 7 bases from J, with 17 bases in between. The CDR3 DNA sequence: TGCGCCAGCGAGTATGGGGGGGTACTTGAAGCTTTCTTT. Translating it yields CASEYGGVLEAFF.

The chain's CDR3 is CASSESVTSYNEQFF. The DNA of the CDR3 is TGTGCCAGCAGTGAAAGTGTAACGTCCTACAATGAGCAGTTCTTC. The chain employs TRBV2 and TRBJ2-1; no clear D gene. Trimming took off 2 bases at V and 1 base at J, with 9 bases between the two ends. The CDR3 extends over 15 amino acids. Germline V lookup: CDR1 SNHLY, CDR2 FYNNEI. Together with reference TRBV2 and TRBJ2-1, the CDR3 gives the full variable domain: EPEVTQTPSHQVTQMGQEVILRCVPISNHLYFYWYRQILGQKVEFLVSFYNNEISEKSEIFDDQFSVERPDGSNFTLKIRSTKLEDSAMYFCASSESVTSYNEQFFGPGTRLTVL.

The rearrangement joins TRBV1 to TRBJ2-5; TRBD2, the D gene given by the table, was not confirmed from the DNA. TRBV1 counts as a pseudogene. The CDR3 is made up of 15 amino acids. The CDR3 bases are TGCACCAGCACCCCACCGGGACTCAACCAAGAGACCCAGTACTTC. Translation gives CTSTPPGLNQETQYF.

The chain is built from TRBV27 and TRBJ2-7; perhaps TRBD2 as D (5 bases). Deletions cut 2 bases from V and 2 bases from J, with 13 bases between. Germline values: CDR1 MNHEY, CDR2 SMNVEV (reference sequence). This CDR3 contains 15 residues. CDR3: CASSLIFGGPYEQYF. DNA for the CDR3: TGTGCCAGCAGTTTAATCTTCGGCGGGCCCTACGAGCAGTACTTC.